Shown below are 26 T cell receptor beta chains from a single sample sequenced in a study of cytomegalovirus exposure and HLA in healthy donors. Amplification used 60 Vbeta primers and 13 Jbeta primers. Method: immunoSEQ multiplex PCR; TCRdb's copy keeps in-frame clones and lacks some. The top ten hold 1.1% of the sample, which has about 200,000 clones, approximately 90% seen once. The sample taken for sequencing was PBMCs. These receptors were collected from a boy between 2 and 15 years old in good health and CMV-seronegative.

This chain uses TRBV19 with TRBJ1-4, with TRBD1 identical over 9 bases. Germline CDR1 reads LNHDA; CDR2 reads SQIVND (reference sequence). The V gene end was trimmed by 5 bases and the J gene end by 8 bases; junction bases not matched to a gene: 6. CDR3 length: 14 residues. The CDR3 loop is CASSPGTGREKLFF. CDR3 coding DNA: TGTGCCAGTAGTCCCGGGACAGGGAGGGAAAAACTGTTTTTT. The whole variable domain, filled in from reference TRBV19 and TRBJ1-4, reads DGGITQSPKYLFRKEGQNVTLSCEQNLNHDAMYWYRQDPGQGLRLIYYSQIVNDFQKGDIAEGYSVSREKKESFPLTVTSAQKNPTAFYLCASSPGTGREKLFFGSGTQLSVL.

The J gene is TRBJ1-1, the V gene TRBV5-5; D is unclear. V lost 2 bases to trimming and J lost 0 bases, with 8 bases between them. The CDR3 runs 14 residues. From germline, CDR1 is SGHKS and CDR2 YYEKEE (reference sequence). The CDR3 DNA sequence: TGTGCCAGCAGCTTTTCCGACATGAACACTGAAGCTTTCTTT. Translating gives CASSFSDMNTEAFF.

This clone came up a few times. The chain uses TRBV5-1 and TRBJ2-1, with a possible D match to TRBD2 (6 bases). The length of the CDR3 is 17 residues. The germline CDR1 and CDR2 sequences are SGHRS and YFSETQ. The V end was cut by 0 bases, the J end by 2 bases, with 15 bases between. The CDR3 DNA is TGCGCCAGCAGCTTGGATTCCCAGCGGGTACCCTACAATGAGCAGTTCTTC. This translates into CASSLDSQRVPYNEQFF. The full variable domain, in which reference TRBV5-1 and TRBJ2-1 provide the parts outside the CDR3, is KAGVTQTPRYLIKTRGQQVTLSCSPISGHRSVSWYQQTPGQGLQFLFEYFSETQRNKGNFPGRFSGRQFSNSRSEMNVSTLELGDSALYLCASSLDSQRVPYNEQFFGPGTRLTVL.

The chain uses TRBV5-1 and TRBJ2-7; TRBD2 agrees at 13 bases. This CDR3 contains 14 residues. The V and J ends lost 6 bases and 7 bases, in that order; junction bases with no gene match: 7. Germline V gives CDR1 SGHRS, CDR2 YFSETQ. The CDR3, as DNA: TGCGCCAGCACCACCGGGACTAGCGGGGAAGAGCAGTACTTC. Protein: CASTTGTSGEEQYF.

This clone was seen a single time. The chain links TRBV27 to TRBJ2-1; unclear D gene. This CDR3 contains 12 residues. Trimming took off 2 bases at V and 10 bases at J, with 9 bases between the two ends. The germline V gene encodes CDR1 MNHEY and CDR2 SMNVEV (reference sequence). CDR3 loop: CASSLIGLEQFF. As DNA, the CDR3 is TGTGCCAGCAGTTTAATTGGGCTGGAGCAGTTCTTC.

The genes are TRBV7-2 and TRBJ2-7, with D perhaps matching TRBD1 (6 bases). CDR1 is SGHTA and CDR2 is FQGNSA in the germline V gene. Trimming shortened V by 4 bases and J by 7 bases, and 14 bases separated the two germline ends. This CDR3 has 13 residues. The CDR3 reads CASSSRQVWEQYF. The CDR3 coding sequence is TGTGCCAGCAGCTCCCGACAGGTCTGGGAGCAGTACTTC.

This chain connects TRBV5-1 to TRBJ2-2; D possibly corresponds to TRBD1 (6 bases). CDR1 SGHRS and CDR2 YFSETQ come from the germline V gene. The V end was cut by 0 bases, the J end by 4 bases, with 10 bases between. The CDR3 totals 15 residues. Written as DNA, the CDR3 is TGCGCCAGCAGCTTGGTACAGGGTTCCACCGGGGAGCTGTTTTTT. The encoded protein is CASSLVQGSTGELFF. The full variable domain, rest sourced from reference TRBV5-1 and TRBJ2-2, is KAGVTQTPRYLIKTRGQQVTLSCSPISGHRSVSWYQQTPGQGLQFLFEYFSETQRNKGNFPGRFSGRQFSNSRSEMNVSTLELGDSALYLCASSLVQGSTGELFFGEGSRLTVL.

The V call is TRBV5-4, the J call TRBJ2-2; 12 bases fit TRBD2. This CDR3 contains 14 residues. The germline gives CDR1 SGHNT, CDR2 YYREEE (reference sequence). The junction had 0 bases not matched to a gene; V was cut back by 4 bases and J by 5 bases. The CDR3 region has the DNA TGTGCCAGCAGCGGACTAGCGGGAACCGGGGAGCTGTTTTTT. Protein: CASSGLAGTGELFF. Combining the CDR3 with reference TRBV5-4 and TRBJ2-2 gives the whole variable domain ETGVTQSPTHLIKTRGQQVTLRCSSQSGHNTVSWYQQALGQGPQFIFQYYREEENGRGNFPPRFSGLQFPNYSSELNVNALELDDSALYLCASSGLAGTGELFFGEGSRLTVL.

The chain links TRBV29-1 to TRBJ1-1; perhaps TRBD1 as D (5 bases). With 7 bases removed from V and 1 base from J, the gap between germline ends came to 13 bases. Germline V gene sequence: CDR1 SQVTM, CDR2 ANQGSEA. The CDR3 runs 13 residues. The CDR3 reads CSGEEGQNTEAFF. The CDR3 DNA follows: TGCAGCGGAGAGGAGGGGCAGAACACTGAAGCTTTCTTT.

The chain uses TRBV11-2 and TRBJ1-1; possibly TRBD1 for D (6 bases). The V gene's germline CDR1 is SGHAT and CDR2 FQNNGV. This CDR3 spans 15 amino acids. The V and J ends lost 7 bases and 0 bases respectively, with 15 bases between them. The CDR3 DNA sequence: TGTGCCAGCATTCGAGACAGGAGCATGAACACTGAAGCTTTCTTT. Translating it yields CASIRDRSMNTEAFF.

The rearrangement uses TRBV7-9 and TRBJ2-7; maybe TRBD2 (6 bases). Germline V gene sequence: CDR1 SEHNR, CDR2 FQNEAQ (reference sequence). Trimming cost V 3 bases and J 6 bases, with 12 bases left between them. The CDR3 totals 13 residues. DNA of the CDR3: TGTGCCAGCAGCTTTTCTCCCGGGGGCGAGCAGTACTTC. Its protein is CASSFSPGGEQYF.

This chain joins TRBV7-2 and TRBJ1-1; 7 bases match TRBD1. The V and J ends lost 5 bases and 8 bases, in that order; junction bases with no gene match: 5. The CDR3 is made up of 12 amino acids. CDR1 SGHTA and CDR2 FQGNSA come from the germline V gene. DNA of the CDR3: TGTGCCAGCAGCCCCCACAGGGGAGAAGCTTTCTTT. This sequence encodes CASSPHRGEAFF.

The rearrangement joins TRBV21-1 to TRBJ2-7; TRBD1, the table's D call, lacks a check against the DNA. TRBV21-1 is flagged as a pseudogene. The CDR3 covers 17 residues. The chain's CDR3 is CASRKMGQRQFSYEQYF. CDR3 nucleotide sequence: TGTGCCAGCAGGAAAATGGGACAGCGACAATTCTCCTACGAGCAGTACTTC.

This chain joins TRBV11-2 and TRBJ2-7; 8 nucleotides agree with TRBD2. V lost 2 bases, J lost 3 bases, and 9 bases stayed unmatched. The CDR3 sequence is 16 residues long. CDR1 and CDR2 from the germline V gene are SGHAT and FQNNGV. The chain's CDR3 is CASSLSYPGGGYEQYF. The CDR3 coding sequence is TGTGCCAGCAGCTTATCTTATCCGGGGGGGGGCTACGAGCAGTACTTC.

The chain has TRBV18 and TRBJ2-3; TRBD1 might be the D (5 bases). The CDR3 has 14 residues. CDR1 is KGHSH and CDR2 is LQKENI in the germline V gene. Trimming removed 5 bases from V and 4 bases from J, with 13 bases in between. The DNA of the CDR3 is TGTGCCAGCTCAACCTACCAAGGGGCAGATACGCAGTATTTT. It codes for CASSTYQGADTQYF.

This clone came up once. V and J are TRBV29-1 and TRBJ2-7, with D tentatively TRBD1 (5 bases). Germline V gene sequence: CDR1 SQVTM, CDR2 ANQGSEA. CDR3 length: 12 amino acids. The V end was cut by 4 bases, the J end by 5 bases, with 12 bases between. CDR3 coding DNA: TGCAGCGTTGTCCAGGGTTTCGACGAGCAGTACTTC. Encoded protein: CSVVQGFDEQYF.

The CDR3: CASSPSRGRSGELFF. The DNA of the CDR3 is TGTGCCAGCAGCCCAAGCAGGGGCCGGTCCGGGGAGCTGTTTTTT. V usage is TRBV7-2 and J usage is TRBJ2-2, with a possible D match to TRBD1 (6 bases). Germline CDR1 and CDR2: SGHTA and FQGNSA. Trimming took 5 bases from V and 6 from J, leaving 16 bases between them. This CDR3 spans 15 amino acids.

The rearrangement uses TRBV28 and TRBJ2-6; D unclear. CDR3 size: 15 residues. Between the trimmed V and J ends, which lost 2 bases and 2 bases, there was a span of 7 bases. Germline values: CDR1 MDHEN, CDR2 SYDVKM. CDR3 region: CASSLVSPGANVLTF. CDR3 DNA: TGTGCCAGCAGTTTAGTCTCTCCTGGGGCCAACGTCCTGACTTTC. The entire variable domain, with the rest obtained from reference TRBV28 and TRBJ2-6, is as follows: DVKVTQSSRYLVKRTGEKVFLECVQDMDHENMFWYRQDPGLGLRLIYFSYDVKMKEKGDIPEGYSVSREKKERFSLILESASTNQTSMYLCASSLVSPGANVLTFGAGSRLTVL.

In this sample, this clone turned up a few times. The V call is TRBV6-6, the J call TRBJ2-7; 7 bases map to TRBD2. The germline V gene encodes CDR1 MNHNY and CDR2 SVGAGI (reference sequence). The V segment lost 1 base and the J segment 7 bases; nucleotides outside the gene matches: 7. The CDR3 sequence is 14 residues long. The CDR3 sequence is CASSYFKKAGEQYF. DNA of the CDR3: TGTGCCAGCAGTTACTTCAAGAAAGCGGGGGAGCAGTACTTC.

In this sample, this clone turned up once. This rearrangement joins TRBV27 to TRBJ1-5; TRBD1 is a possible D gene (5 bases). Germline-derived CDR1 and CDR2 are MNHEY and SMNVEV (reference sequence). Trimming took 10 bases from V and 2 from J, leaving 21 bases between them. The CDR3 totals 16 residues. The CDR3 DNA sequence: TGTGCCACCCGGGCGGGGGGGTCGACCGGCAATCAGCCCCAGCATTTT. Its translation is CATRAGGSTGNQPQHF.

The CDR3 bases are TGTGCCAGCGGGGGGGTCTCCTACAATGAGCAGTTCTTC. This gives the protein CASGGVSYNEQFF. The chain links TRBV9 to TRBJ2-1; 7 bases agree with TRBD2. There are 13 residues in the CDR3. V shed 7 bases, J shed 0 bases, and the junction held 1 base outside the gene matches. The V gene's germline CDR1 is SGDLS and CDR2 YYNGEE.

The V and J genes are TRBV19 and TRBJ2-3; D remains ambiguous. Germline-derived CDR1 and CDR2 are LNHDA and SQIVND (reference sequence). Between the trimmed V and J ends, which lost 4 bases and 1 base, there was a span of 15 bases. This CDR3 has 16 amino acids. DNA for the CDR3: TGTGCCAGTAGTACCGGCGGTACTGATGGCACAGATACGCAGTATTTT. Amino acids: CASSTGGTDGTDTQYF.

The chain has TRBV4-1 and TRBJ2-5; D is unresolved. The J call may be wrong; the DNA end is better matched by TRBJ2-7. The CDR3 length is 13 residues. Germline V CDR1 and CDR2: MGHRA, YSYEKL. This chain's CDR3 is CASSQADIYEQYF. CDR3 in DNA: TGCGCCAGCAGCCAAGCTGATATTTACGAGCAGTACTTC.

The chain is built from TRBV27 and TRBJ1-1; D unclear. CDR3 length equals 13 residues. Per germline, CDR1 MNHEY and CDR2 SMNVEV (reference sequence). The V and J ends lost 4 bases and 2 bases respectively, with 8 bases between them. CDR3 region: CASSSGFNTEAFF. The CDR3 bases are TGTGCCAGCAGTTCGGGTTTTAACACTGAAGCTTTCTTT.

The chain uses TRBV7-3 and TRBJ2-1; 8 nucleotides line up with TRBD1. Germline V gives CDR1 SGHTA, CDR2 FQGTGA. Trimming cost V 5 bases and J 3 bases; bases outside gene matches: 3. This CDR3 is built from 14 residues. The DNA for the CDR3 is TGTGCCAGCAGCGCGGGACAGGTCTACAATGAGCAGTTCTTC. It translates to CASSAGQVYNEQFF.

The V gene is TRBV7-6, the J gene TRBJ1-1, with D unresolved. CDR1 SGHVS and CDR2 FNYEAQ come from the germline V gene. The V and J ends lost 4 bases and 0 bases respectively, with 12 bases between them. The CDR3 is 15 amino acids. The CDR3: CASSSETNMNTEAFF. The CDR3 DNA reads TGTGCCAGCAGCTCCGAAACAAACATGAACACTGAAGCTTTCTTT. The full variable domain, in which reference TRBV7-6 and TRBJ1-1 provide the parts outside the CDR3, is GAGVSQSPRYKVTKRGQDVALRCDPISGHVSLYWYRQALGQGPEFLTYFNYEAQQDKSGLPNDRFSAERPEGSISTLTIQRTEQRDSAMYRCASSSETNMNTEAFFGQGTRLTVV.